Shown below are 24 T cell receptor beta chains from a single sample sequenced in a study of response to subunit inactivated influenza vaccine. A single record per CDR3 protein comes from TCRdb applying MiXCR to the RT-PCR reads. The data hold 630,000 or so distinct CDR3 sequences, with 15% to 19% observed a single time. Sequencing used PBMCs from blood, obtained roughly 13 days after vaccination. These receptors were collected from a man aged 45-65 years who received an inactivated influenza vaccine.

The chain uses TRBV6-5 and TRBJ1-5, with D hard to call. The CDR3 runs 11 residues. Deletions cut 11 bases from V and 4 bases from J, with 9 bases between. Germline lookup yields CDR1 MNHEY and CDR2 SVGAGI. CDR3 nucleotides: TGTGCCGGTATCTTAAATCAGCCCCAGCATTTT. Its protein is CAGILNQPQHF.

There are a few counts of this clonotype. The rearrangement uses TRBV29-1 and TRBJ2-4, with a weak D call TRBD2 (6 bases). This CDR3 has 13 residues. Trimming took 6 bases from V and 0 from J, leaving 9 bases between them. Germline CDR1 reads SQVTM; CDR2 reads ANQGSEA. In DNA, the CDR3 is TGCAGCGTCGGGGGTTTAGCCAAAAACATTCAGTACTTC. It translates to CSVGGLAKNIQYF.

The rearrangement uses TRBV25-1 and TRBJ2-7, with D unresolved. Germline V CDR1 and CDR2: MGHDK, SYGVNS. Trimming left V 5 bases short and J 2 bases short, with 13 bases between. The CDR3 spans 14 residues. The CDR3 sequence is CASSQLGGAYEQYF. As DNA, the CDR3 is TGTGCCAGCAGTCAGCTAGGTGGGGCCTACGAGCAGTACTTC.

The chain employs TRBV12-3 or TRBV12-4 and TRBJ2-7; 10 bases map to TRBD1. V trimming: 5 bases; J trimming: 3 bases; junction bases outside the gene matches: 7. The CDR3 runs 15 residues. In DNA form, the CDR3 reads TGTGCCAGCAGTCGGGACAGGGGAACTTTCTACGAGCAGTACTTC. Translated: CASSRDRGTFYEQYF.

V and J are TRBV4-1 and TRBJ2-5; the D is unclear. There are 13 residues in the CDR3. Germline lookup yields CDR1 MGHRA and CDR2 YSYEKL. The V end lost 1 base, the J end lost 0 bases, and 3 bases lay between the germline ends. The CDR3 loop is CASSQAHQETQYF. Here the CDR3 DNA reads TGCGCCAGCAGCCAAGCCCACCAAGAGACCCAGTACTTC.

This clonotype has only a few counts. This chain uses TRBV12-3 or TRBV12-4 with TRBJ2-7, with 11 bases matching TRBD2. This CDR3 has 14 residues. V gave up 6 bases and J gave up 2 bases; unmatched junction bases: 3. CDR3 residues: CASRVAGGPYEQYF. CDR3 DNA sequence: TGTGCCAGCAGGGTAGCGGGAGGGCCCTACGAGCAGTACTTC.

The rearrangement uses TRBV4-1 and TRBJ2-3, with TRBD1 matching 10 bases. Germline V gives CDR1 MGHRA, CDR2 YSYEKL. The CDR3 covers 17 residues. The ends lost 2 bases at V and 3 bases at J; junction bases unmatched: 8. The CDR3 region is CASSQPRGDRGTDTQYF. DNA for the CDR3: TGCGCCAGCAGCCAACCCCGTGGGGACAGGGGAACAGATACGCAGTATTTT.

This clonotype has a handful of counts. The chain uses TRBV15 and TRBJ1-5; D is possibly TRBD1 (5 bases). V dropped 5 bases and J dropped 7 bases, with 12 bases sitting between them. This CDR3 is built from 13 residues. Germline CDR1 and CDR2: LNHNV and YYDKDF (reference sequence). This CDR3 is CATSGGRGQPQHF. The CDR3 DNA reads TGTGCCACCAGCGGGGGACGAGGACAGCCCCAGCATTTT.

This clonotype was detected only a few times. The chain's CDR3 is CASSLRPTSGSTDTQYF. The CDR3 DNA follows: TGTGCCAGCAGCTTGAGGCCCACTAGCGGGAGTACAGATACGCAGTATTTT. V gene TRBV7-2 combines with J gene TRBJ2-3, with 11 nucleotides matching TRBD2. This CDR3 region has 17 residues. Germline CDR1 and CDR2: SGHTA and FQGNSA. The trim removed 3 bases at V and 3 bases at J, leaving 8 bases unmatched.

The V gene is TRBV7-9, the J gene TRBJ2-2; 12 nucleotides match TRBD1. Trimming cost V 5 bases and J 7 bases; bases outside gene matches: 5. CDR1 is SEHNR and CDR2 is FQNEAQ in the germline V gene (reference sequence). The CDR3 has 15 residues. CDR3 loop: CASSGGQGAIGELFF. The CDR3 DNA reads TGTGCCAGCAGCGGGGGACAGGGGGCGATCGGGGAGCTGTTTTTT. Looking up the rest from reference TRBV7-9 and TRBJ2-2 gives the full variable domain: DTGVSQNPRHKITKRGQNVTFRCDPISEHNRLYWYRQTLGQGPEFLTYFQNEAQLEKSRLLSDRFSAERPKGSFSTLEIQRTEQGDSAMYLCASSGGQGAIGELFFGEGSRLTVL.

The chain recombines TRBV3-1 with TRBJ2-6; D perhaps matches TRBD1 (8 bases). V was shortened by 4 bases and J by 2 bases, with 21 bases between the two germline ends. The CDR3 loop spans 19 amino acids. Germline V CDR1 and CDR2: LGHDT, YNNKEL (reference sequence). CDR3 in amino acids: CASSPQVRTGRAGANVLTF. CDR3 sequence (DNA): TGTGCCAGCAGCCCCCAAGTCCGGACAGGGAGGGCTGGGGCCAACGTCCTGACTTTC.

This chain connects TRBV4-3 to TRBJ2-1; either TRBD1 or TRBD2 may supply D (5 bases each). The CDR3 runs to 14 residues. The germline V gene encodes CDR1 LGHNA and CDR2 YSLEER. Trimming left V 3 bases short and J 5 bases short, with 11 bases between. The CDR3 protein is CASSQRRGHNEQFF. CDR3 coding DNA: TGCGCCAGCAGCCAGAGAAGGGGACACAATGAGCAGTTCTTC.

A few counts support this clonotype. The chain has TRBV28 and TRBJ2-1; 10 nucleotides match TRBD2. Germline CDR1 MDHEN, CDR2 SYDVKM. V trimming: 7 bases; J trimming: 6 bases; junction bases outside the gene matches: 15. This CDR3 region has 17 residues. As DNA, the CDR3 is TGTGCCAGCACTCTGCGTCAGAAACTAGCGGGGTTCAATGAGCAGTTCTTC. Translation gives CASTLRQKLAGFNEQFF.

The chain uses TRBV4-3 and TRBJ2-7; unclear D gene. The germline gives CDR1 LGHNA, CDR2 YSLEER. The CDR3 has 15 residues. Trimming removed 1 base at V and 0 bases at J, with 10 bases between. CDR3 sequence (DNA): TGCGCCAGCAGCCAAGTCTTGGACGACTCCTACGAGCAGTACTTC. Encoded protein: CASSQVLDDSYEQYF.

In this sample, this clonotype turned up a few times. V and J are TRBV10-3 and TRBJ2-7; the D is unclear. Trimming took 7 bases from V and 0 from J, leaving 10 bases between them. There are 13 residues in the CDR3. CDR1 and CDR2 (germline): ENHRY, SYGVKD. CDR3 amino acids: CAITTDSSYEQYF. CDR3 nucleotide sequence: TGTGCCATCACAACAGATAGCTCCTACGAGCAGTACTTC.

The chain employs TRBV18 and TRBJ2-7; 7 positions match TRBD2. The V and J ends lost 2 bases and 6 bases, in that order; junction bases with no gene match: 10. CDR1 is KGHSH, CDR2 LQKENI, per germline. This CDR3 is built from 15 residues. This chain's CDR3 is CASSPKTGGIGEQYF. CDR3 coding DNA: TGTGCCAGCTCACCAAAAACGGGAGGAATCGGCGAGCAGTACTTC.

This clonotype was picked up many times. The V call is TRBV5-8, the J call TRBJ2-7; a weak D match, TRBD2 (5 bases). CDR3 size: 14 residues. The V gene lost 4 bases and the J gene lost 1 base, with 12 bases spanning the gap. Germline V gives CDR1 SGHTS, CDR2 YDEGEE. Here the CDR3 DNA reads TGTGCCAGCAGCCCCAGGACTGCGTCCTACGAGCAGTACTTC. Amino acid sequence: CASSPRTASYEQYF.

This clonotype showed up just a few times. The chain combines TRBV5-1 with TRBJ2-7; TRBD2 agrees at 8 bases. CDR3 size: 14 residues. Germline V gene sequence: CDR1 SGHRS, CDR2 YFSETQ. The V segment lost 2 bases and the J segment 3 bases; nucleotides outside the gene matches: 4. CDR3 bases: TGCGCCAGCAGCTTCACTAGCGGAAACTACGAGCAGTACTTC. Its protein is CASSFTSGNYEQYF.

This clonotype was counted only a few times. The chain joins TRBV5-1 to TRBJ1-1; possible D gene TRBD1, 5 bases. This CDR3 contains 14 residues. V lost 0 bases, J lost 6 bases, and 12 bases lay in between. CDR1 and CDR2 (germline): SGHRS, YFSETQ. CDR3 nucleotides: TGCGCCAGCAGCTTGGCCGGGACTCTGTCTGAAGCTTTCTTT. This gives the protein CASSLAGTLSEAFF.

There are many counts of this clonotype. This sequence joins TRBV29-1 and TRBJ2-1, with D perhaps TRBD2 (6 bases). The V gene lost 0 bases and the J gene lost 4 bases, with 16 bases spanning the gap. Germline CDR1 is SQVTM and CDR2 is ANQGSEA. The CDR3 loop spans 16 amino acids. In DNA, the CDR3 is TGCAGCGTTGAAGAAGGTTGGGAGGACCCGTACAATGAGCAGTTCTTC. Translated: CSVEEGWEDPYNEQFF.

This chain links TRBV12-5 with TRBJ2-1; 13 bases match TRBD2. Germline loops: CDR1 LGHNT, CDR2 FRNRAP. The V segment lost 0 bases and the J segment 9 bases; nucleotides outside the gene matches: 11. The CDR3 spans 18 residues. CDR3: CASGLVHFTSGGAGEQFF. CDR3 nucleotides: TGTGCTAGTGGTTTGGTACATTTCACTAGCGGGGGGGCCGGTGAGCAGTTCTTC.

The J gene is TRBJ2-1, the V gene TRBV18; D assignment may be TRBD1 or TRBD2 (5 bases each). Germline V gene lookup returns CDR1 KGHSH and CDR2 LQKENI. The V end was cut by 7 bases, the J end by 10 bases, with 26 bases between. CDR3 length: 16 amino acids. Here the CDR3 reads CASCSGMGDQEDEQFF. The DNA for the CDR3 is TGTGCCAGCTGCTCAGGTATGGGGGACCAAGAGGACGAGCAGTTCTTC.

This clonotype was picked up a small number of times. The chain has TRBV7-2 and TRBJ1-2; D is uncertain. Per the germline V gene, CDR1 is SGHTA and CDR2 is FQGNSA. V lost 2 bases, J lost 4 bases, and 14 bases lay in between. This CDR3 is built from 15 residues. CDR3 nucleotides: TGTGCCAGCAGCTTATCCCCCTCGATAGGCTATGGCTACACCTTC. Protein product: CASSLSPSIGYGYTF.

The chain uses TRBV16 and TRBJ1-2; D unresolved. Germline V gene data show CDR1 as KGHSY and CDR2 as FQNENV. Trimming shortened V by 0 bases and J by 5 bases, and 4 bases separated the two germline ends. This CDR3 region has 12 residues. CDR3 region: CASSQSGYGYTF. CDR3 nucleotides: TGTGCCAGCAGCCAATCAGGATATGGCTACACCTTC.